This T cell receptor (beta chain) was identified in a study of regulatory T cells in long-lasting Graves disease. Study results and limitations: Patients with persistent disease showed a bias toward TRBV28, TRBJ1-2 and TRBJ2-5.

CDR3-region Arm-PCR and iRepertoire HTBI primers produced the TCR beta libraries. TCRdb analysed the multiplex PCR reads with MiXCR anew, one entry per CDR3 protein. The sample has 450,000 to 500,000 distinct CDR3 sequences, roughly 16% seen once. Described time point: newly diagnosed GD, antithyroid drugs for less than 3 months. RNA extracted from PBMCs served as the sequencing template. Of note for this clonotype: Its matching antigen is unknown.

Germline V CDR1 and CDR2: SQVTM, ANQGSEA. The trim removed 0 bases at V and 4 bases at J, leaving 5 bases unmatched. This CDR3 spans 14 amino acids. The same data also went into a second study, on T cells in Graves' hyperthyroidism and ophthalmopathy. According to that study: The HTBI primer set served for first-round RT-PCR of the TCR CDR3.

The V and J genes are TRBV29-1 and TRBJ2-7; TRBD2 agrees at 8 bases. This sequence was found in a middle-aged man with Graves disease. This material consisted of peripheral blood mononuclear cells (PBMCs), taken at new diagnosis, from a patient treated with antithyroid drugs. CDR3 nucleotide sequence: TGCAGCGTTGAAGAGAGAGGGACTAGATACGAGCAGTACTTC. Protein: CSVEERGTRYEQYF.